The rows below give T cell receptor beta chains drawn from one sample of a study of Ad26.COV2.S vaccination and SARS-CoV-2 variants. Libraries were prepared by immunoSEQ multiplex PCR; TCRdb keeps only in-frame clonotypes and omits some of them. The sample holds around 400,000 clones, about four fifths seen once. The material was peripheral blood, obtained in a trial of Ad26.COV2.S vaccine versus placebo. The receptors were sampled from a person between 18 and 60 years old who received the Ad26.COV2.S COVID-19 vaccine or a placebo. Both conserved end residues are part of each CDR3. The D gene is left open where the match is weak. Size is omitted from some rows. Given values are once, few, many or a class for expanded clones.

j_call: TRBJ1-3; clone_size: .; d_call: TRBD1; v_call: TRBV29-1; cdr3_nt: TGCAGCGTTGAAGACGGGACAGGGGGAAACACCATATATTTT; cdr3_aa: CSVEDGTGGNTIYF
j_call: TRBJ2-3; clone_size: .; d_call: .; v_call: TRBV7-9; cdr3_nt: TGTGCCAGCAGCTTTGAGGGATCAGATACGCAGTATTTT; cdr3_aa: CASSFEGSDTQYF
j_call: TRBJ1-1; clone_size: .; d_call: .; v_call: TRBV7-9; cdr3_nt: TGTGCCAGCAGCTTAGTTCGGTCGAACACTGAAGCTTTCTTT; cdr3_aa: CASSLVRSNTEAFF
j_call: TRBJ2-3; clone_size: .; d_call: .; v_call: TRBV7-2; cdr3_nt: TGTGCCAGCAGCCCGCGTCCGGAGGCTATAACAGATACGCAGTATTTT; cdr3_aa: CASSPRPEAITDTQYF
j_call: TRBJ1-3; clone_size: .; d_call: TRBD1; v_call: TRBV19; cdr3_nt: TGTGCCAGTAGTATAGAGACAGGGGGCTTCAATCCTGGAAACACCATATATTTT; cdr3_aa: CASSIETGGFNPGNTIYF
j_call: TRBJ2-7; clone_size: .; d_call: TRBD1; v_call: TRBV7-6; cdr3_nt: TGTGCCAGCAGCTTAGGGGACAGCTACGAGCAGTACTTC; cdr3_aa: CASSLGDSYEQYF
j_call: TRBJ1-6; clone_size: .; d_call: TRBD1; v_call: TRBV7-2; cdr3_nt: TGTGCCAGCAGCTACAGGGGAAACAATTCACCCCTCCACTTT; cdr3_aa: CASSYRGNNSPLHF
j_call: TRBJ1-2; clone_size: .; d_call: TRBD1; v_call: TRBV7-9; cdr3_nt: TGTGCCAGCAGCTCAATCGACAGGGTCGGAGGCTACACCTTC; cdr3_aa: CASSSIDRVGGYTF
j_call: TRBJ1-2; clone_size: .; d_call: .; v_call: TRBV19; cdr3_nt: TGTGCCAGTAGTAACTACCCCTACGGAGGCTACACCTTC; cdr3_aa: CASSNYPYGGYTF
j_call: TRBJ2-3; clone_size: .; d_call: TRBD2; v_call: TRBV3-1/TRBV3-2; cdr3_nt: TGTGCCAGCAGCTCGGGGACTAGCGGGGTCACAGATACGCAGTATTTT; cdr3_aa: CASSSGTSGVTDTQYF
j_call: TRBJ2-3; clone_size: once; d_call: TRBD2; v_call: TRBV18; cdr3_nt: TGTGCCAGCTCACGCCTCGCCGGGAGGGCCACAGATACGCAGTATTTT; cdr3_aa: CASSRLAGRATDTQYF